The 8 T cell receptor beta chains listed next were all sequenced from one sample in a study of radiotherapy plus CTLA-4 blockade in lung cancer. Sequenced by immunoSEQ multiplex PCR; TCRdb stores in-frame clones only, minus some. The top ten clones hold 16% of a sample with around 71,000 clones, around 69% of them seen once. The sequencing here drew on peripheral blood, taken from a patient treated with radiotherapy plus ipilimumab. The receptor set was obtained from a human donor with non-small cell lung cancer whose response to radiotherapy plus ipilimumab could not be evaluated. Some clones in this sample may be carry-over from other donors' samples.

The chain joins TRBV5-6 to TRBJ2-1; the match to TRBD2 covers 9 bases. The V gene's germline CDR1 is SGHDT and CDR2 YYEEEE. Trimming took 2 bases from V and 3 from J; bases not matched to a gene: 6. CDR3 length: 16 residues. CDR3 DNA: TGTGCCAGCAGCTTTGGCGGGGGGGCCCTCTACAATGAGCAGTTCTTC. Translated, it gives CASSFGGGALYNEQFF. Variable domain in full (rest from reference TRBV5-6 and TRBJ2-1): DAGVTQSPTHLIKTRGQQVTLRCSPKSGHDTVSWYQQALGQGPQFIFQYYEEEERQRGNFPDRFSGHQFPNYSSELNVNALLLGDSALYLCASSFGGGALYNEQFFGPGTRLTVL.

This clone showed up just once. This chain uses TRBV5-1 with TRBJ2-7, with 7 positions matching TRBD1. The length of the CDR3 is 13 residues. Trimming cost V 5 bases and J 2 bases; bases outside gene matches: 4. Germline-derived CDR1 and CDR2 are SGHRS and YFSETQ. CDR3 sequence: CASSNQGAYEQYF. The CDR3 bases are TGCGCCAGCAGTAACCAGGGGGCCTACGAGCAGTACTTC.

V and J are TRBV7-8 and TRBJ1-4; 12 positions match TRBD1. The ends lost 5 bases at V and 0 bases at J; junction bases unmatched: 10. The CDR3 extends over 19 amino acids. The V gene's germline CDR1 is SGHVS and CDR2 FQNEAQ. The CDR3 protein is CASSPGQGAIFATNEKLFF. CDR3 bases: TGTGCCAGCAGCCCGGGACAGGGGGCAATTTTTGCAACTAATGAAAAACTGTTTTTT.

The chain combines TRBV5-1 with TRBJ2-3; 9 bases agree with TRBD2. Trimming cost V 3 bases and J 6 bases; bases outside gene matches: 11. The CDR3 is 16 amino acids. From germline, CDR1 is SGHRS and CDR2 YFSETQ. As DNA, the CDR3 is TGCGCCAGCAGCTCGGGACTAGCCCGGGTGGTGGATACGCAGTATTTT. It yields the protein CASSSGLARVVDTQYF.

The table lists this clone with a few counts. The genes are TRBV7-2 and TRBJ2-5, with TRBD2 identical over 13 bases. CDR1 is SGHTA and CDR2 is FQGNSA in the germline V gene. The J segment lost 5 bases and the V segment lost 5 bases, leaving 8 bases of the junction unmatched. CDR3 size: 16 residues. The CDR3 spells CASSPTSGGRGETQYF. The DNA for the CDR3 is TGTGCCAGCAGCCCGACTAGCGGGGGGCGGGGGGAGACCCAGTACTTC. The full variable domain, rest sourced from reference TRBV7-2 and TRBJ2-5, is GAGVSQSPSNKVTEKGKDVELRCDPISGHTALYWYRQSLGQGLEFLIYFQGNSAPDKSGLPSDRFSAERTGGSVSTLTIQRTQQEDSAVYLCASSPTSGGRGETQYFGPGTRLLVL.

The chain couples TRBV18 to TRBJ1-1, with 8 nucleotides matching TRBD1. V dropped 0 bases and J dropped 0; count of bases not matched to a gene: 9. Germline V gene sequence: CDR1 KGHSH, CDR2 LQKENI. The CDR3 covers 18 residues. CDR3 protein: CASSPPRGQGAVNTEAFF. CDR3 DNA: TGTGCCAGCTCACCACCGAGGGGCCAGGGGGCGGTGAACACTGAAGCTTTCTTT.

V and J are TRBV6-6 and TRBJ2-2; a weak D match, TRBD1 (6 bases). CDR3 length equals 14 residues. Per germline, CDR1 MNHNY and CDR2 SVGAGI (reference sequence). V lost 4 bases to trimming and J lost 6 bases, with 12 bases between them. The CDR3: CASSSQGEAGELFF. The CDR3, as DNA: TGTGCCAGCAGTTCACAGGGAGAAGCCGGGGAGCTGTTTTTT.

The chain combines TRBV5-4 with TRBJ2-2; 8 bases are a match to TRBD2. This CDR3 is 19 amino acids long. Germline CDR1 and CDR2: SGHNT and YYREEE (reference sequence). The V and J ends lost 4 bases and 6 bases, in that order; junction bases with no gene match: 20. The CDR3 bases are TGTGCCAGCAGCCCAATACAGCCGCGGGGGGAAGACGGGGCCGGGGAGCTGTTTTTT. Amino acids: CASSPIQPRGEDGAGELFF.